Below, 16 T cell receptor beta chains from the same sample are listed, as sequenced in a study of molecular identifiers for immune sequencing clone quantification (dated by TCRdb to 2016 to 2019). Libraries came from PCR. The instrument given in TCRdb is NextSeq 500. The raw public data were reprocessed by TCRdb itself: fastp quality trimming at Q25, MiXCR clonotype calling, in-frame beta chains only. Rows with one shared CDR3 protein collapse into an entry with the most common genes and DNA. Across this sample there are over 50,000 distinct CDR3 sequences, with roughly a third seen only once. The ten largest make up 3% to 4% of the sample. Input material: naive CD8+ T cells from blood, with Jurkat cell RNA spiked in. The sample's cell subset or site, from its label and the paper: FACS-sorted CD8+CD4-CCR7+CD45RA+ naive T cells. These receptors all come from a human donor in good health. Some libraries in this study had Jurkat cell RNA spiked in.

The V gene is TRBV28, the J gene TRBJ2-7, with 8 bases fitting TRBD1. This CDR3 has 16 amino acids. CDR1 is MDHEN and CDR2 is SYDVKM in the germline V gene. The junction had 6 bases not matched to a gene; V was cut back by 2 bases and J by 0 bases. The DNA of the CDR3 is TGTGCCAGCAGTTTACCCCGGACAGGGAGCTCCTACGAGCAGTACTTC. It codes for CASSLPRTGSSYEQYF.

This clonotype was counted only a few times. V usage is TRBV27 and J usage is TRBJ2-3; D possibly matches TRBD1 or TRBD2 (5 bases each). V was pared by 8 bases and J by 7 bases, with 13 bases between. This CDR3 has 12 residues. Germline V lookup: CDR1 MNHEY, CDR2 SMNVEV (reference sequence). CDR3 in amino acids: CASSPGTHTQYF. DNA of the CDR3: TGTGCCAGCTCCCCCGGGACCCATACGCAGTATTTT.

This chain connects TRBV6-1 to TRBJ1-5, with a weak D call TRBD1 (6 bases). This CDR3 spans 13 amino acids. V lost 3 bases, J lost 6 bases, and 9 bases lay in between. Looked up from germline, CDR1 is MNHNS and CDR2 is SASEGT. CDR3 coding DNA: TGTGCCAGCAGTGATGGGGGGGCTCAGCCCCAGCATTTT. Residues: CASSDGGAQPQHF.

This clonotype was detected only a few times. J is TRBJ2-7 and V is TRBV20-1, with a weak D call TRBD1 (6 bases). The CDR3 totals 14 residues. Trimming pared 4 bases from V and 2 bases from J, leaving 15 bases between. Germline V CDR1 and CDR2: DFQATT, SNEGSKA (reference sequence). CDR3 nucleotides: TGCAGTGCTATATCGGCACAGGGTACCTACGAGCAGTACTTC. The encoded protein is CSAISAQGTYEQYF.

This clonotype has just a few counts. The chain is built from TRBV3-1 and TRBJ1-1, with D possibly being TRBD1 (6 bases). Germline CDR1 is LGHDT and CDR2 is YNNKEL (reference sequence). The CDR3 loop spans 15 amino acids. The V gene lost 0 bases and the J gene lost 4 bases, with 12 bases spanning the gap. Here the CDR3 reads CASSQDPRGSTEAFF. DNA for the CDR3: TGTGCCAGCAGCCAAGACCCCAGGGGTAGCACTGAAGCTTTCTTT.

This clonotype was seen many times. The CDR3 DNA is TGTGCCAGCAGCTTAGTTTTTTATGGCTACACCTTC. It codes for CASSLVFYGYTF. This chain links TRBV7-9 with TRBJ1-2; D is uncertain. V was trimmed by 1 base and J by 5 bases, leaving 5 bases between them. The CDR3 length is 12 residues. Germline assignment: CDR1 SEHNR and CDR2 FQNEAQ (reference sequence). Full variable domain (outside the CDR3, taken from reference TRBV7-9 and TRBJ1-2): DTGVSQNPRHKITKRGQNVTFRCDPISEHNRLYWYRQTLGQGPEFLTYFQNEAQLEKSRLLSDRFSAERPKGSFSTLEIQRTEQGDSAMYLCASSLVFYGYTFGSGTRLTVV.

This clonotype has more than one count but fewer than ten. The rearrangement joins TRBV20-1 to TRBJ2-3; 9 nucleotides align to TRBD2. The germline V gene encodes CDR1 DFQATT and CDR2 SNEGSKA (reference sequence). V was pared by 3 bases and J by 5 bases, with 6 bases of the junction left unmatched. This CDR3 contains 14 residues. For the CDR3, the DNA is TGCAGTGCTAGCCTAGCGGGAAGTTTAGATACGCAGTATTTT. This sequence encodes CSASLAGSLDTQYF.

Turning to this clonotype: This could be a read error, since a much larger clone is one nucleotide away. This chain joins TRBV4-3 and TRBJ2-7, with D unresolved. Per the germline V gene, CDR1 is LGHNA and CDR2 is YSLEER. The ends were cut back, 1 base at V and 6 bases at J, with 13 bases in the middle. The CDR3 has 14 amino acids. CDR3 protein: CASSQVVAESEQYF. As DNA, the CDR3 is TGCGCCAGCAGCCAAGTCGTGGCAGAGAGCGAGCAGTACTTC.

A remark on this clonotype: The final CDR3 position lacks the conserved phenylalanine or tryptophan, pointing to a likely read error. J is TRBJ2-3 and V is TRBV15; D may be TRBD2 (5 bases). Looked up from germline, CDR1 is LNHNV and CDR2 is YYDKDF (reference sequence). The CDR3 is 15 residues long. Trimming removed 1 base from V and 4 bases from J, with 12 bases in between. CDR3 nucleotide sequence: TGTGCCACCAGCAGAGTACGGGGTCTCGCAGATACGCAGTATATT. Its protein product is CATSRVRGLADTQYI.

V usage is TRBV24-1 and J usage is TRBJ2-6; D is perhaps TRBD2 (6 bases). The CDR3 contains 16 residues. CDR1 KGHDR and CDR2 SFDVKD come from the germline V gene. V was shortened by 5 bases and J by 0 bases, with 10 bases between the two germline ends. CDR3 loop: CATSVGGSSGANVLTF. In nucleotides, the CDR3 is TGTGCCACCAGTGTTGGGGGGTCCTCTGGGGCCAACGTCCTGACTTTC.

The V gene is TRBV7-6, the J gene TRBJ1-3; D not certain. V shed 1 base and J shed 0 bases, with 16 bases lying between them. Germline CDR1 is SGHVS and CDR2 is FNYEAQ. CDR3 size: 18 residues. Written as DNA, the CDR3 is TGTGCCAGCAGCTTAGTTCCCTCGCAGACGTACTCTGGAAACACCATATATTTT. Its protein is CASSLVPSQTYSGNTIYF.

This clonotype was counted ten times or more. This chain links TRBV4-1 with TRBJ2-5; TRBD2 aligns across 11 bases. The junction had 12 bases not matched to a gene; V was cut back by 4 bases and J by 5 bases. CDR1 and CDR2 from the germline V gene are MGHRA and YSYEKL. The CDR3 runs to 17 residues. CDR3 in amino acids: CASSPRQASGRLETQYF. CDR3 sequence (DNA): TGCGCCAGCAGCCCTCGCCAGGCTAGCGGGAGGTTGGAGACCCAGTACTTC.

Of note for this clonotype: At one boundary the junction diverges from the germline segment, which might be a read error. V usage is TRBV19 and J usage is TRBJ2-5; a weak D match, TRBD2 (6 bases). The CDR3 runs to 13 residues. CDR1 and CDR2 (germline): LNHDA, SQIVND (reference sequence). This CDR3 is CASNGWGGETQNF. The CDR3 DNA follows: TGTGCCAGTAATGGCTGGGGAGGCGAGACCCAGAACTTC.

This clonotype is deemed medium-sized. The gene calls are TRBV7-2 and TRBJ2-7; perhaps TRBD1 as D (5 bases). This CDR3 comprises 13 residues. V was clipped by 6 bases and J by 2 bases, with 11 bases between them. Germline V gives CDR1 SGHTA, CDR2 FQGNSA. CDR3 sequence: CASSPARAYEQYF. In nucleotides, the CDR3 is TGTGCCAGCAGTCCCGCCAGGGCCTACGAGCAGTACTTC.

The genes are TRBV19 and TRBJ2-7; 8 bases fit TRBD1. The germline gives CDR1 LNHDA, CDR2 SQIVND (reference sequence). With V trimmed by 9 bases and J by 3 bases, 7 bases remained unmatched. The CDR3 totals 13 residues. In nucleotides, the CDR3 is TGTGCCAGAACTCTAGGACAGGGCTACGAGCAGTACTTC. This codes for CARTLGQGYEQYF.

This clonotype was detected ten times or more. V gene TRBV5-6 combines with J gene TRBJ1-2; D gene ambiguous. CDR3 length: 15 amino acids. The germline V and J ends were trimmed by 1 base and 0 bases, with 10 bases remaining between them. In germline, CDR1 is SGHDT, CDR2 YYEEEE. The CDR3 coding sequence is TGTGCCAGCAGCTTGCCCCCCGGAGCTAACTATGGCTACACCTTC. Its translation is CASSLPPGANYGYTF.